These T cell receptor beta chains were read from a single sample in a study of cytomegalovirus exposure and HLA in healthy donors. The method was immunoSEQ multiplex PCR; TCRdb's version includes in-frame clones alone and lacks a portion of them. The sample contains more than 200,000 clones, about 80% of which appear only once. The sample consisted of PBMCs. The receptors here all came from a girl between 10 and 17 years old in good health and CMV-seronegative. Each CDR3 is given with its conserved first and last residue.

V gene	J gene	CDR3 protein
TRBV5-1	TRBJ2-7	CASSLSGRFYEQYF
TRBV7-9	TRBJ1-1	CASSFLPGQGDTEAFF
TRBV6-7	TRBJ1-6	CASSYCGGVPLHF
TRBV19	TRBJ2-5	CASSIGQGPFQETQYF
TRBV13	TRBJ1-1	CASSPREDPEAFF
TRBV27	TRBJ2-1	CASGTSGRARNEQFF
TRBV4-3	TRBJ2-7	CASSQDNSRRQFFYEQYF
TRBV5-6	TRBJ2-7	CASSSTGAYEQYF
TRBV28	TRBJ1-5	CASSLRQGNTQPQHF
TRBV28	TRBJ2-5	CASKSLEPGDQETQYF
TRBV30	TRBJ2-1	CAWSPGQSSYNEQFF
TRBV19	TRBJ2-2	CATGTIGELFF
TRBV4-1	TRBJ2-3	CASSDTIRTDTQYF
TRBV6-4	TRBJ2-3	CASSEWAGSTDTQYF
TRBV28	TRBJ1-5	CASRDIEAGGQPQHF
TRBV9	TRBJ2-3	CASSPRTSGGATDTQYF